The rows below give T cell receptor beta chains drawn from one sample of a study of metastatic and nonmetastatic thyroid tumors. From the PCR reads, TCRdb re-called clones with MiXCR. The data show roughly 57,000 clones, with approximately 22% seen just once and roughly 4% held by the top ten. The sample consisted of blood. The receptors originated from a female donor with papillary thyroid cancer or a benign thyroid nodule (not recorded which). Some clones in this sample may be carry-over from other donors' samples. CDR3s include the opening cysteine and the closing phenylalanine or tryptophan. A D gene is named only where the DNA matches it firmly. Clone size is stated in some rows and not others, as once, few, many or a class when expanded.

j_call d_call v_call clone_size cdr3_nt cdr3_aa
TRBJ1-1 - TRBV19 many TGTGCCAGTAAGATCGGGGATGAAGCTTTCTTT CASKIGDEAFF
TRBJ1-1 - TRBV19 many TGTGCCAGTACCATCAGTACTACAGGGTCATTGAACACTGAAGCTTTCTTT CASTISTTGSLNTEAFF
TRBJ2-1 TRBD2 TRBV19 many TGTGCCAGTATCGCTAGCGGGTACAATGAGCAGTTCTTC CASIASGYNEQFF
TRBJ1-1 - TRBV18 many TGTGCCAGCTCACCACCTGGGGCGCCGAACACTGAAGCTTTCTTT CASSPPGAPNTEAFF
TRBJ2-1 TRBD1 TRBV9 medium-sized TGTGCCAGCAGCGTAGGGGGGGACAGGTACAATGAGCAGTTCTTC CASSVGGDRYNEQFF
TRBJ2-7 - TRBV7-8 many TGTGCCAGCAGCCTTTCCTACGAGCAGTACTTC CASSLSYEQYF
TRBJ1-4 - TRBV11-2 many TGTGCCAGCAGCCTGATCGGGACTAATGAAAAACTGTTTTTT CASSLIGTNEKLFF
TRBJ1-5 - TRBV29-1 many TGCAGCGTTGAATATGGTAGCAATCAGCCCCAGCATTTT CSVEYGSNQPQHF
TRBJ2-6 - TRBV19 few - CASVAQGSSVLTF
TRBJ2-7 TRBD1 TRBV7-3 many TGTGCCAGCAGCCCCTCATTCGGGGACCACAGGGGCGAGCAGTACTTC CASSPSFGDHRGEQYF
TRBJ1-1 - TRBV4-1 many TGCGCCAGCAGCCAAGTGCCACCGGGACCCTGGATCTCTGAAGCTTTCTTT CASSQVPPGPWISEAFF
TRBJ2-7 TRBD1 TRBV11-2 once TGTGCCAGCAGCTACTCACCCGGACAGGGACGGTCCGAGCAGTACTTC CASSYSPGQGRSEQYF
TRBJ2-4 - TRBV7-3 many TGTGCCAGCAGCTTGGGGGGGCAAAACATTCAGTACTTC CASSLGGQNIQYF
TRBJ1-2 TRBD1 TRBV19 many TGTGCCAGTAGTACCCGACAGGGGGCAAATGGCTACACCTTC CASSTRQGANGYTF
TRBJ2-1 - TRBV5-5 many TGTGCCAGCTATCCTGAGGACTCCTACAATGAGCAGTTCTTC CASYPEDSYNEQFF
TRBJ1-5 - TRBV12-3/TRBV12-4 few TGTGCCAGCAGCAATTACAAGGCAAGCAATCAGCCCCAGCATTTT CASSNYKASNQPQHF
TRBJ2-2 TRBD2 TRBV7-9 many TGTGCCAGCAGTATAGCGGGAGGAACCGGGGAGCTGTTTTTT CASSIAGGTGELFF
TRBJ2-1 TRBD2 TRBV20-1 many TGCAGTGCTCTGAGCGGGAGGGCCAGAGATGAGCAGTTCTTC CSALSGRARDEQFF
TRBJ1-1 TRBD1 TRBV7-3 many TGTGCCAGCAGCTTGAGGACAGGTGAAGCTTTCTTT CASSLRTGEAFF
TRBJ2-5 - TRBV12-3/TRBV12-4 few TGTGCCAGCAGTTTAAGGTCGACTGAAGCGGGGACCCAGTACTTC CASSLRSTEAGTQYF
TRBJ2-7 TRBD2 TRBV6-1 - TGTGCCAGCAGTGAAGCGGCGGGGGTAGCGGTCTCGGGCGAGCAGTACTTC CASSEAAGVAVSGEQYF
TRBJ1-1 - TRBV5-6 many TGTGCCAGCAGCTACCCGAACCAGATTGAAGCTTTCTTT CASSYPNQIEAFF
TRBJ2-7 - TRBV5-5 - TGTGCCAGCAGGTCCGGACTGAGCTCCTACGAGCAGTACTTC CASRSGLSSYEQYF
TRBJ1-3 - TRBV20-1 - TGCAGTGCTAGGGACTTCAACTCTGGAAACACCATATATTTT CSARDFNSGNTIYF
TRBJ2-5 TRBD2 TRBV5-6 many TGTGCCAGCAGCTTGGCGGGAGGTGAGACCCAGTACTTC CASSLAGGETQYF
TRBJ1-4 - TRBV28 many TGTGCCAGCAGTTTATCCCAGACTAATGAAAAACTGTTTTTT CASSLSQTNEKLFF
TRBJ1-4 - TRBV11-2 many TGTGCCAGCAGCTTAGATGTAACGGGTAATGAAAAACTGTTTTTT CASSLDVTGNEKLFF
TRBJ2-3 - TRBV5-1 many TGCGCCAGCAGCTTGGCGGTCAGGGGAGACACAGATACGCAGTATTTT CASSLAVRGDTDTQYF
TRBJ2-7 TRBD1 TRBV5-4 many TGTGCCAGCAGCCATGGACAGGGTGGTTGGGAGCAGTACTTC CASSHGQGGWEQYF
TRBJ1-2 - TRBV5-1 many TGCGCCAGCAGCTATGACAGAAACTATGGCTACACCTTC CASSYDRNYGYTF
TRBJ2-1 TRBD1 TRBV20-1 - TGCAGTGCTCTGAGACAGGGCGCGAATGAGCAGTTCTTC CSALRQGANEQFF
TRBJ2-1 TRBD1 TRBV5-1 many TGCGCCAGCAGCCGGATCACGGGACAGGCGCAGTTCTTC CASSRITGQAQFF
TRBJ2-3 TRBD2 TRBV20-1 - TGCAGTGCTAGAGACTGGACTAGCGGGAGGGCAGGAGATACGCAGTATTTT CSARDWTSGRAGDTQYF
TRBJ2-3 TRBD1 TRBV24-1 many TGTGCCACCAGGACCGGGACAGCCAAGGACGCAGATACGCAGTATTTT CATRTGTAKDADTQYF
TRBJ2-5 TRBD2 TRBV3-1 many TGTGCCAGCAGCCAAGTTAGCGGGAGCGGAGAGACCCAGTACTTC CASSQVSGSGETQYF
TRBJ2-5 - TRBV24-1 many TGTGCCACCAGTGATACCAAAGGAGAGACCCAGTACTTC CATSDTKGETQYF
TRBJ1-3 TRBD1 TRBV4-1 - TGCGCCAGCATCCGGACTCGGGGACAGGGGGGAAACACCATATATTTT CASIRTRGQGGNTIYF
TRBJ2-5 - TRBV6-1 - TGTGCCAGCAATCGGGGTCGGGGTGGGGATACCCAGTACTTC CASNRGRGGDTQYF
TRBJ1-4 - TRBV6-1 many TGTGCCAGCAGTGCGGGCCGCTTTGACGAAAAACTGTTTTTT CASSAGRFDEKLFF
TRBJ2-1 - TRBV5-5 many TGTGCCAGCAGCTTGGGACAGAGTTACAATGAGCAGTTCTTC CASSLGQSYNEQFF
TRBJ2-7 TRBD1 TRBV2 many TGTGCCAGCAGTGCGGCAGGGGGCCTTGTAGTGCAGTACTTC CASSAAGGLVVQYF
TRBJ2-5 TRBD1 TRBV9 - TGTGCCAGCAACCCAGGGACAGGACAAGAGACCCAGTACTTC CASNPGTGQETQYF
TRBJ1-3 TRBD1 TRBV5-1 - TGCGCCAGCAGCTCCACAGGGGGGAACACCATATATTTT CASSSTGGNTIYF
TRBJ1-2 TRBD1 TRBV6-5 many TGTGCCAGCAGTTACTCGACTTTAACAGGGGCCAACCGTGGCTACACCTTC CASSYSTLTGANRGYTF
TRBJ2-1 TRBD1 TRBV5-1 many TGCGCCAGCAGCCACAGCGACAGGGTATCCTACAATGAGCAGTTCTTC CASSHSDRVSYNEQFF
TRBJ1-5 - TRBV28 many TGTGCCAGCAGTTTAGGCTTGGACCTCCGCAATCAGCCCCAGCATTTT CASSLGLDLRNQPQHF
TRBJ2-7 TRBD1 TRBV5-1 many TGCGCCAGCAGCCCAAGCCAGGGGGACTACGAGCAGTACTTC CASSPSQGDYEQYF
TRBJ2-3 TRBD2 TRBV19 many TGTGCCAGTAGTTTTAGCGGGAGCACAGATACGCAGTATTTT CASSFSGSTDTQYF
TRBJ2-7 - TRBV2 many TGTGCCAGCAGTGAAGGGCAGGGCTTCGAGCAGTACTTC CASSEGQGFEQYF
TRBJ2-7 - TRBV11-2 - TGTGCCAGCAGCTTATATTCCGGGTACGAGCAGTACTTC CASSLYSGYEQYF
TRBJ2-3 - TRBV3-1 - TGTGCCAGCAGCGCTTCCGGGACAGATACGCAGTATTTT CASSASGTDTQYF
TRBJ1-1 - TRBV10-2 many TGCGCCAGCAGTGAATGGTCTGAAGCTTTCTTT CASSEWSEAFF
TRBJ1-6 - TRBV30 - TGTGCCTGGAGTCCCGGACAAGAAAATTCACCCCTCCACTTT CAWSPGQENSPLHF
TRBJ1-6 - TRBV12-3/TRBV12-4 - TGTGCCAGCAGTTTAGAGGGTTCACCAATCCACTTT CASSLEGSPIHF
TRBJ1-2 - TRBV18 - TGTGCCATCTCACCACCGACAGAAGCTAACTATGGCTACGCCTTC CAISPPTEANYGYAF
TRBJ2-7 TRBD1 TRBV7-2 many TGTGCCAGCAGCAAACAGACAGGGTTGGTGGGAGAGCAGTACTTC CASSKQTGLVGEQYF